This T cell receptor (beta chain) was found in a study of T cells in Graves' hyperthyroidism and ophthalmopathy. General study findings and limits: The model's output predicted ophthalmopathy at a median of around 7 months prior to onset.

Turning to this clonotype: What it binds is not known.

TCR beta CDR3 region amplification was performed from RNA transcripts. The HTBI primer set drove a first-round RT-PCR of the TCR CDR3. MiXCR was run by TCRdb on the multiplex PCR reads, yielding one entry per CDR3 protein. The repertoire holds about 290,000 distinct CDR3 sequences, with about an eighth as singletons. The V end was cut by 3 bases, the J end by 2 bases, with 11 bases between. CDR1 is DFQATT, CDR2 SNEGSKA, per germline (reference sequence). This CDR3 contains 13 residues. The receptor comes from a woman aged 25 to 45 with Graves' hyperthyroidism that later progressed to Graves' ophthalmopathy. The chain has TRBV20-1 and TRBJ2-7; D may be TRBD1 or TRBD2 (5 bases each). Sequenced material: blood. The CDR3 spells CSASSEGPYEQYF. The CDR3 region has the DNA TGCAGTGCTAGTAGCGAGGGGCCCTACGAGCAGTACTTC.